The rows below give T cell receptor beta chains drawn from one sample of a study of identifying expanded T cells in peripheral blood. Data came from immunoSEQ multiplex PCR; TCRdb stores just in-frame clones and leaves some out. The sample comprises about 81,000 clones, 80% to 85% of which are singletons, and around a fifth rests with the top ten. The source material was blood. The receptors were gathered from a person aged 18 to 75 in good health. Both conserved end residues are trimmed from each CDR3.

TRBV7-8	TRBJ2-3	ASSYRGLGADTQY
TRBV7-9	TRBJ2-3	ASSAPTSGYTDTQY
TRBV5-6	TRBJ2-6	ASSYDGNSGANVLT
TRBV27	TRBJ2-2	ASSYGATGELF
TRBV7-8	TRBJ2-2	AGGGPGLQTPGELF
TRBV10-3	TRBJ2-3	AISETNTFTDTQY
TRBV5-1	TRBJ1-1	ASSLVGQEGEAF
TRBV5-1	TRBJ2-1	ASKPESGIHNEQF
TRBV20-1	TRBJ2-5	SARDMPIQY
TRBV18	TRBJ2-1	ASSPPTDEQF
TRBV10-3	TRBJ1-2	AISDPTGFAYGYT
TRBV7-2	TRBJ2-1	ASSFRKREDEQF
TRBV27	TRBJ1-2	ASSLGGNYGYT
TRBV27	TRBJ2-7	ASSPLLKRERDEQY
TRBV5-4	TRBJ2-1	ASSLNPGNYNEQF
TRBV10-3	TRBJ2-5	ATQAGGGEETQY
TRBV7-2	TRBJ2-7	ASSLLVYEQY
TRBV29-1	TRBJ1-2	SVGWGNGYT
TRBV7-7	TRBJ2-1	ASSLAGEYNEQF